A selection of T cell receptor beta chains follows, all from one sample in a study of T cells in Graves' hyperthyroidism and ophthalmopathy. TCRdb processed the multiplex PCR reads anew with MiXCR; each CDR3 protein has one entry. Of under 450,000 distinct CDR3 sequences listed, 15% to 19% are singletons. Sequencing input: blood. The receptors derive from a young woman with Graves' hyperthyroidism. CDR3s include the opening cysteine and the closing phenylalanine or tryptophan. A D gene is named only where the DNA matches it firmly. A row's size may be missing; if present it is once, few, many or a size class.

clone_size j_call v_call d_call cdr3_aa
once TRBJ2-2 TRBV15 . CATSIVANTGELFF
many TRBJ1-5 TRBV29-1 TRBD1 CSVEVAGQGPQPQHF
many TRBJ1-3 TRBV29-1 . CSYSLSGNTIYF
many TRBJ2-1 TRBV12-3/TRBV12-4 . CASRTRRAPYDNEQFF
. TRBJ1-3 TRBV12-3/TRBV12-4 . CASSFGTSSGNTIYF
. TRBJ2-7 TRBV6-1 TRBD2 CASSRGTRAPASEEQYF
. TRBJ1-1 TRBV3-1 . CASSQDLGAQAFF
many TRBJ2-1 TRBV7-9 . CASSYFSGPRNEQFF
many TRBJ2-1 TRBV10-3 . CAISDGRLEQFF
many TRBJ1-2 TRBV6-1 . CASSDPPPRGNGYTF
few TRBJ2-7 TRBV10-3 TRBD2 CAISPAAGVFEQYF
. TRBJ2-4 TRBV12-3/TRBV12-4 . CASSLLGARDKNIQYF
. TRBJ1-6 TRBV20-1 . CSARDQGSSYNSPLHF
many TRBJ1-2 TRBV6-5 . CASSYSARRGYTF
few TRBJ1-2 TRBV6-1 . CAGSEAVRGTKSYTF
once TRBJ1-1 TRBV10-3 . CAISRAGAAMNTEAFF
few TRBJ2-4 TRBV27 TRBD1 CASSTDRVLAKNIQYF
many TRBJ1-2 TRBV20-1 . CSARDRGRIYGYTF
once TRBJ2-3 TRBV24-1 TRBD1 CATSDARDSDRADTQYF
few TRBJ2-7 TRBV5-1 . CASSTAPPTYEQYF
. TRBJ2-5 TRBV4-1 . CASSQVPERDQETQYF
many TRBJ1-2 TRBV7-9 . CASSRSTGPYGYTF
few TRBJ1-5 TRBV4-1 . CASSQGWGPQGNQPQHF
many TRBJ2-1 TRBV3-1 TRBD1 CASSPQGAMVNEQFF
. TRBJ2-3 TRBV6-1 TRBD1 CANETGGGTDTQYF
many TRBJ1-2 TRBV10-3 . CAISESGPGTPLTF
many TRBJ1-1 TRBV27 . CASSPDRLGGTEAFF
many TRBJ1-3 TRBV6-1 TRBD1 CASSYGQGASGNTIYF
many TRBJ1-5 TRBV12-3/TRBV12-4 TRBD1 CASSLGLDRGRGTTSNQPQHF
many TRBJ2-7 TRBV5-6 . CASSSNRLYSYEQYF
many TRBJ2-2 TRBV29-1 . CSVVWGDTGELFF
. TRBJ1-2 TRBV4-1 TRBD1 CASSPGQDPVVYGYTF
. TRBJ2-7 TRBV7-2 . CASSRLMTASSSYEQYF
many TRBJ2-3 TRBV30 . CAWSVGSHPDTQYF
many TRBJ2-1 TRBV6-1 . CASIGPHNEQFF
many TRBJ2-1 TRBV9 . CASGGGVSYNEQFF
many TRBJ2-7 TRBV12-3/TRBV12-4 . CASNPTPNKGEQYF
many TRBJ2-1 TRBV12-3/TRBV12-4 TRBD2 CASSKGLPLGEQFF
. TRBJ2-5 TRBV10-3 . CAISESGESTGETQYF
many TRBJ2-3 TRBV6-1 . CASSESKGGPQDTQYF
. TRBJ1-2 TRBV7-2 . CASSFGQNWGYTF
many TRBJ1-5 TRBV5-1 . CASSPTADQPQHF
few TRBJ1-1 TRBV3-1 . CASSQVQNTEAFF
many TRBJ2-3 TRBV5-1 . CASSPGTESTDTQYF
few TRBJ2-5 TRBV7-6 . CASSLQERTGILKVTQYF
many TRBJ2-3 TRBV24-1 TRBD1 CATSESQGARTQYF
many TRBJ2-1 TRBV2 TRBD1 CASSGTGWQFF
few TRBJ2-5 TRBV5-8 TRBD2 CASSRGTSGGPQETQYF